Listed here are 29 T cell receptor beta chains from one sample, sequenced in a study of cytomegalovirus exposure and HLA in healthy donors. The PCR employed 60 Vbeta primers together with 13 Jbeta primers. Sequencing used immunoSEQ multiplex PCR; TCRdb keeps in-frame clones, though not all of them. The sample holds approximately 220,000 clones, 60% to 80% seen once. The sample was PBMCs. The receptors were sampled from a man younger than 30 in good health and CMV-seronegative.

The rearrangement uses TRBV30 and TRBJ1-5, with unresolved D. Trimming took off 0 bases at V and 5 bases at J, with 11 bases between the two ends. Germline CDR1 and CDR2: GTSNPN and SVGIG (reference sequence). The CDR3 is 14 amino acids. The CDR3 nucleotides are TGTGCCTGGAGTGTACCGGGAGGAGATCAGCCCCAGCATTTT. The encoded protein is CAWSVPGGDQPQHF.

The rearrangement joins TRBV6-5 to TRBJ1-2; 7 bases map to TRBD1. Germline CDR1 is MNHEY and CDR2 is SVGAGI. The CDR3 has 15 residues. The ends lost 0 bases at V and 4 bases at J; junction bases unmatched: 5. Here the CDR3 DNA reads TGTGCCAGCAGTTACTCACAACAGGGGCTCTATGGCTACACCTTC. This translates into CASSYSQQGLYGYTF.

The rearrangement uses TRBV27 and TRBJ2-7, with unresolved D. The CDR3 totals 16 residues. Between the trimmed V and J ends, which lost 1 base and 5 bases, there was a span of 18 bases. The germline gives CDR1 MNHEY, CDR2 SMNVEV (reference sequence). The CDR3 loop reads CASSLFPPPSTNEQYF. In DNA form, the CDR3 reads TGTGCCAGCAGTTTATTTCCCCCCCCTAGTACTAACGAGCAGTACTTC.

V usage is TRBV6-1 and J usage is TRBJ2-3; D unresolved. Germline CDR1 MNHNS, CDR2 SASEGT. V lost 0 bases and J lost 2, with 9 bases in between. The CDR3 contains 15 residues. CDR3: CASSEARLFTDTQYF. The CDR3 DNA sequence: TGTGCCAGCAGTGAAGCAAGACTCTTCACAGATACGCAGTATTTT.

This chain connects TRBV28 to TRBJ2-7; TRBD2 might be the D (6 bases). CDR1 MDHEN and CDR2 SYDVKM come from the germline V gene. V gave up 3 bases and J gave up 0 bases, with 27 bases separating them. CDR3 length: 20 amino acids. In DNA, the CDR3 is TGTGCCAGCAGTTTTAAAGGACCGGTGGACGGCGGGAAGTACTCCTACGAGCAGTACTTC. It translates to CASSFKGPVDGGKYSYEQYF.

The rearrangement joins TRBV6-5 to TRBJ1-2; a weak D match, TRBD1 (5 bases). In germline, CDR1 is MNHEY, CDR2 SVGAGI. This CDR3 has 14 residues. Trimming cost V 8 bases and J 3 bases, with 16 bases left between them. CDR3 amino acids: CASSAGHSDYGYTF. The CDR3 nucleotides are TGTGCCAGCTCGGCCGGACACTCAGACTATGGCTACACCTTC.

The chain uses TRBV5-5 and TRBJ1-1; D is unclear. The CDR3 extends over 12 amino acids. Germline CDR1 SGHKS, CDR2 YYEKEE (reference sequence). V was trimmed by 2 bases and J by 2 bases, leaving 4 bases between them. CDR3 residues: CASSLANTEAFF. CDR3 bases: TGTGCCAGCAGCTTAGCCAACACTGAAGCTTTCTTT.

V and J are TRBV5-1 and TRBJ2-2; TRBD2 matches at 7 bases. Germline loops: CDR1 SGHRS, CDR2 YFSETQ. The CDR3 contains 16 residues. V gave up 5 bases and J gave up 1 base; unmatched junction bases: 8. The CDR3, as DNA: TGCGCCAGCAGGGCTAGCGGAAAGATGAACACCGGGGAGCTGTTTTTT. This sequence encodes CASRASGKMNTGELFF.

V usage is TRBV6-5 and J usage is TRBJ2-5; TRBD1 matches 9 bases. Germline CDR1 and CDR2: MNHEY and SVGAGI. This CDR3 is 12 amino acids long. The J segment lost 9 bases and the V segment lost 6 bases, leaving 5 bases of the junction unmatched. The CDR3 DNA reads as TGTGCCAGCAGCCCGGACAGGGGATCCCAGTACTTC. This translates into CASSPDRGSQYF.

This sequence joins TRBV19 and TRBJ1-1; D is uncertain. V was trimmed by 10 bases and J by 7 bases, leaving 19 bases between them. Germline lookup yields CDR1 LNHDA and CDR2 SQIVND (reference sequence). The CDR3 extends over 13 amino acids. The CDR3 reads CATLRQRSDEAFF. The CDR3 DNA reads as TGTGCCACCTTACGGCAGCGGTCCGATGAAGCTTTCTTT.

This clone was seen only a few times. V is TRBV7-2 and J is TRBJ2-7; TRBD2 aligns across 7 bases. The germline V gene encodes CDR1 SGHTA and CDR2 FQGNSA. The CDR3 has 14 amino acids. After removal of 2 bases from V and 4 bases from J, the junction contained 5 bases not matched to a gene. The CDR3 loop is CASSLRPSGYEQYF. The CDR3 coding sequence is TGTGCCAGCAGCTTAAGGCCTAGCGGATACGAGCAGTACTTC.

The V and J genes are TRBV6-6 and TRBJ2-5; maybe TRBD1 (5 bases). Trimming removed 0 bases from V and 3 bases from J, with 14 bases in between. The CDR3 is 16 residues long. Germline V gene lookup returns CDR1 MNHNY and CDR2 SVGAGI (reference sequence). The CDR3 region has the DNA TGTGCCAGCAGTTACTCAATATTACCAGGGAAAGAGACCCAGTACTTC. This encodes CASSYSILPGKETQYF.

In DNA, the CDR3 is TGTGCCAGCAGTTCAACAGGGGGCTGGGGCACTGAAGCTTTCTTT. Its translation: CASSSTGGWGTEAFF. This rearrangement joins TRBV27 to TRBJ1-1, with 9 bases lining up with TRBD1. Germline V gene lookup returns CDR1 MNHEY and CDR2 SMNVEV (reference sequence). The CDR3 consists of 15 residues. The V and J ends lost 4 bases and 4 bases, in that order; junction bases with no gene match: 7.

This clone showed up just once. The rearrangement uses TRBV6-5 and TRBJ2-2; D remains unclear. The V end was cut by 9 bases, the J end by 2 bases, with 10 bases between. The CDR3 length is 13 residues. Germline CDR1 MNHEY, CDR2 SVGAGI. Here the CDR3 reads CASRGRNTGELFF. In DNA form, the CDR3 reads TGTGCCAGTCGAGGCAGAAACACCGGGGAGCTGTTTTTT.

In this sample, this clone turned up once. The chain employs TRBV6-1 and TRBJ1-5, with D perhaps TRBD1 (6 bases). Germline V gene sequence: CDR1 MNHNS, CDR2 SASEGT. The ends were cut back, 3 bases at V and 7 bases at J, with 16 bases in the middle. The CDR3 runs 15 residues. CDR3 nucleotides: TGTGCCAGCAGTGAGGGGACATCCTCAGAGCAGCCCCAGCATTTT. This codes for CASSEGTSSEQPQHF.

The sample holds one count of this clone. The chain is built from TRBV7-3 and TRBJ2-2, with 9 nucleotides matching TRBD2. Germline CDR1 and CDR2: SGHTA and FQGTGA. The CDR3 consists of 14 residues. Trimming cost V 6 bases and J 5 bases; bases outside gene matches: 4. The CDR3 DNA reads as TGTGCCAGCAGGACTAGCGGCACTACCGGGGAGCTGTTTTTT. This translates into CASRTSGTTGELFF.

The V and J genes are TRBV27 and TRBJ2-7, with D perhaps TRBD2 (6 bases). The germline gives CDR1 MNHEY, CDR2 SMNVEV (reference sequence). V dropped 8 bases and J dropped 3 bases, with 17 bases sitting between them. This CDR3 comprises 14 residues. CDR3 sequence: CASSFHSGHYEQYF. The CDR3 coding sequence is TGTGCCAGCTCATTCCATAGCGGCCACTACGAGCAGTACTTC.

The J gene is TRBJ2-3, the V gene TRBV6-4; 9 bases fit TRBD2. The length of the CDR3 is 14 residues. The germline V gene encodes CDR1 MRHNA and CDR2 SNTAGT. After removal of 4 bases from V and 1 base from J, the junction contained 0 bases not matched to a gene. Written as DNA, the CDR3 is TGTGCCAGCAGTGTAGCGGGGGGCACAGATACGCAGTATTTT. Translation gives CASSVAGGTDTQYF.

CDR3 region: CASSQALGQGEKLFF. The CDR3, as DNA: TGCGCCAGCAGCCAAGCCTTGGGACAGGGCGAAAAACTGTTTTTT. The rearrangement links TRBV4-3 to TRBJ1-4, with 9 nucleotides matching TRBD1. The germline V gene has CDR1 LGHNA and CDR2 YSLEER. This CDR3 is 15 amino acids long. The V gene end was trimmed by 1 base and the J gene end by 8 bases; junction bases not matched to a gene: 5.

The chain recombines TRBV7-9 with TRBJ1-2, with D perhaps matching TRBD1 (6 bases). CDR3 length: 14 residues. CDR1 SEHNR and CDR2 FQNEAQ come from the germline V gene (reference sequence). V was clipped by 5 bases and J by 3 bases, with 13 bases between them. The chain's CDR3 is CASSPQGGDYGYTF. CDR3 coding DNA: TGTGCCAGCAGCCCACAGGGCGGAGACTATGGCTACACCTTC.

The chain links TRBV10-3 to TRBJ2-2; 9 bases fit TRBD1. Unmatched junction bases numbered 10, after V lost 7 bases and J lost 7 bases. The CDR3 consists of 15 residues. Germline V gene sequence: CDR1 ENHRY, CDR2 SYGVKD. The CDR3 loop reads CAIKTGGNLGGELFF. The CDR3 region has the DNA TGTGCCATCAAGACAGGGGGGAATTTAGGCGGGGAGCTGTTTTTT.

This clone was seen more than once but under ten times. This rearrangement joins TRBV7-2 to TRBJ2-7; possible D gene TRBD2, 5 bases. Trimming pared 3 bases from V and 2 bases from J, leaving 8 bases between. The CDR3 is 13 amino acids. Germline lookup yields CDR1 SGHTA and CDR2 FQGNSA. CDR3 amino acids: CASSFGSTYEQYF. The CDR3 bases are TGTGCCAGCAGCTTTGGGAGTACCTACGAGCAGTACTTC.

The chain carries TRBV11-3 and TRBJ2-3; 9 bases line up with TRBD2. Germline assignment: CDR1 SGHNT and CDR2 YENEEA. After removal of 6 bases from V and 2 bases from J, the junction contained 3 bases not matched to a gene. The CDR3 is made up of 14 amino acids. CDR3 region: CASRSGGYTDTQYF. The CDR3 coding sequence is TGTGCCAGCAGAAGCGGGGGGTACACAGATACGCAGTATTTT.

This clone appeared a few times. This sequence joins TRBV5-8 and TRBJ2-7, with TRBD2 matching over 8 bases. CDR3 length: 16 amino acids. The V segment lost 1 base and the J segment 0 bases; nucleotides outside the gene matches: 6. Germline loops: CDR1 SGHTS, CDR2 YDEGEE. The CDR3 spells CASSLSGLGLSYEQYF. In nucleotides, the CDR3 is TGTGCCAGCAGCTTGTCGGGACTAGGACTCTCCTACGAGCAGTACTTC.

CDR3 sequence (DNA): TGTGCCAGCAGAACAGTTTCTGGAAATGAAAAACTGTTTTTT. Protein: CASRTVSGNEKLFF. This sequence joins TRBV6-6 and TRBJ1-4, with D uncertain. The ends were cut back, 6 bases at V and 5 bases at J, with 13 bases in the middle. This CDR3 has 14 residues. Germline CDR1 is MNHNY and CDR2 is SVGAGI (reference sequence).

This clone was seen only once. The V gene is TRBV2, the J gene TRBJ1-2; 7 nucleotides match TRBD1. CDR3 length: 14 residues. V was pared by 7 bases and J by 0 bases, with 5 bases of the junction left unmatched. Germline-derived CDR1 and CDR2 are SNHLY and FYNNEI. The CDR3 sequence is CASTLQGTNYGYTF. CDR3 in DNA: TGTGCCAGCACCCTACAGGGGACTAACTATGGCTACACCTTC.

The CDR3 reads CASSQDRGYGYTF. CDR3 coding DNA: TGTGCCAGCAGCCAAGATCGCGGTTATGGCTACACCTTC. The rearrangement uses TRBV4-2 and TRBJ1-2; the D is unclear. V lost 0 bases, J lost 5 bases, and 7 bases lay in between. Germline assignment: CDR1 LGHNA and CDR2 YNFKEQ. CDR3 length: 13 amino acids.

The genes are TRBV29-1 and TRBJ1-2; D possibly corresponds to TRBD1 (6 bases). Germline CDR1 reads SQVTM; CDR2 reads ANQGSEA. V lost 6 bases and J 4 bases, leaving 12 bases between the germline ends. The CDR3 runs to 12 residues. The CDR3 is CSVRTAIYGYTF. CDR3 sequence (DNA): TGCAGCGTCAGGACAGCTATCTATGGCTACACCTTC. The full variable domain, its missing parts supplied by reference TRBV29-1 and TRBJ1-2, is SAVISQKPSRDICQRGTSLTIQCQVDSQVTMMFWYRQQPGQSLTLIATANQGSEATYESGFVIDKFPISRPNLTFSTLTVSNMSPEDSSIYLCSVRTAIYGYTFGSGTRLTVV.

Only one count was recorded for this clone. The chain is built from TRBV25-1 and TRBJ1-1; D is perhaps TRBD1 (6 bases). The CDR3 consists of 14 residues. V gave up 2 bases and J gave up 6 bases, with 13 bases separating them. Looked up from germline, CDR1 is MGHDK and CDR2 is SYGVNS. CDR3 residues: CASSEIWDKAEAFF. Written as DNA, the CDR3 is TGTGCCAGCAGTGAAATTTGGGACAAAGCTGAAGCTTTCTTT.